This T cell receptor beta chain was identified in a study of T cell repertoires in cytomegalovirus infection. Study-wide background: As its CMV epitopes, the study selected recently identified HLA-C-restricted and well-studied HLA-B-restricted targets.

V lost 7 bases, J lost 1 base, and 8 bases stayed unmatched. The CDR3 is 16 amino acids. The germline V gene encodes CDR1 MDHEN and CDR2 SYDVKM. Overall study results and limits: CMV-specific TCR beta clonotypes restricted by HLA-C were the ones dominating the ex vivo response. Individuals carrying CMV plus the relevant HLA were identified by cumulative frequency of public TCR beta families.

TCRdb re-analysed the reads in MiXCR, keeping a single row per CDR3 protein. The data hold approximately 310,000 distinct CDR3 sequences, with 25% observed a single time. In regard to this clonotype: The target antigen is unknown.

The clonotype originates from a human donor in good health (CMV status not recorded). Some clones in this sample may be carry-over from other donors' samples. The material was cultured PBMCs, obtained from culture after CMV antigen stimulation. J is TRBJ1-5 and V is TRBV28, with 9 bases aligning to TRBD1. The chain's CDR3 is CASTPMDRGSNQPQHF. CDR3 DNA sequence: TGTGCCAGCACCCCAATGGACAGGGGAAGCAATCAGCCCCAGCATTTT. Full variable domain (outside the CDR3, taken from reference TRBV28 and TRBJ1-5): DVKVTQSSRYLVKRTGEKVFLECVQDMDHENMFWYRQDPGLGLRLIYFSYDVKMKEKGDIPEGYSVSREKKERFSLILESASTNQTSMYLCASTPMDRGSNQPQHFGDGTRLSIL.